This TCR beta chain was observed in a study of cytomegalovirus exposure and HLA in healthy donors. V was pared by 2 bases and J by 5 bases, with 16 bases between. Germline CDR1 and CDR2: MNHNS and SASEGT. This CDR3 is 16 amino acids long. Amplification used 60 Vbeta primers and 13 Jbeta primers. Only in-frame clones appear in the TCRdb table, and some are missing; sequencing was by immunoSEQ multiplex PCR. The top ten hold roughly 3% of the sample, which has about 120,000 clones, roughly 71% seen once. The sample comprised PBMCs. The sequence came from a woman between 40 and 50 years old in good health and CMV-seropositive. This chain connects TRBV6-1 to TRBJ2-1; maybe TRBD2 (5 bases). CDR3 sequence: CASSELFGPRDNEQFF. The DNA for the CDR3 is TGTGCCAGCAGTGAACTCTTCGGGCCGAGGGACAATGAGCAGTTCTTC.